These 15 T cell receptor beta chains were all obtained from the same sample, sequenced in a study of response to subunit inactivated influenza vaccine. TCRdb used MiXCR to reprocess the RT-PCR reads, holding one entry per CDR3 protein. The data hold under 950,000 distinct CDR3 sequences, with about 20% observed a single time. The material was PBMCs from blood, obtained more than 4 days after vaccination. These receptors all stem from a man in his fifties or sixties who received an inactivated influenza vaccine.

This clonotype was counted at least ten times. The V call is TRBV9, the J call TRBJ2-1; 8 bases fit TRBD2. CDR1 and CDR2 (germline): SGDLS, YYNGEE. The CDR3 contains 16 residues. J lost 2 bases, V lost 3 bases, and 7 bases had no gene match. Written as DNA, the CDR3 is TGTGCCAGCAGCGCACCTAGCGGGTCCGCCTACAATGAGCAGTTCTTC. As protein: CASSAPSGSAYNEQFF.

V gene TRBV20-1 combines with J gene TRBJ2-1; D gene uncertain. The CDR3 extends over 15 amino acids. V dropped 4 bases and J dropped 0 bases, with 13 bases sitting between them. Germline CDR1 reads DFQATT; CDR2 reads SNEGSKA (reference sequence). CDR3 residues: CSATKDPSSYNEQFF. CDR3 nucleotides: TGCAGTGCTACAAAGGACCCTAGCTCCTACAATGAGCAGTTCTTC.

This clonotype was seen repeatedly, ten times or more. The V call is TRBV24-1, the J call TRBJ2-1, with 8 nucleotides matching TRBD2. CDR1 and CDR2 (germline): KGHDR, SFDVKD. The CDR3 is 14 residues long. V lost 8 bases to trimming and J lost 5 bases; unmatched junction nucleotides: 7. This chain's CDR3 is CATTQGGGNNEQFF. CDR3 in DNA: TGTGCCACCACCCAAGGCGGGGGGAACAATGAGCAGTTCTTC.

The gene calls are TRBV20-1 and TRBJ2-1; D is unclear. CDR1 is DFQATT and CDR2 is SNEGSKA in the germline V gene (reference sequence). V was clipped by 1 base and J by 8 bases, with 9 bases between them. The CDR3 covers 12 residues. The CDR3 sequence: CSARVFRDEQFF. The CDR3 DNA is TGCAGTGCTAGAGTTTTCAGAGATGAGCAGTTCTTC.

In its sample, this clonotype was seen a few times. This chain joins TRBV2 and TRBJ2-3; the match to TRBD1 covers 8 bases. Losses at the gene ends were 8 bases for V and 2 bases for J; bases not matched to a gene: 6. Per the germline V gene, CDR1 is SNHLY and CDR2 is FYNNEI. The CDR3 has 14 residues. The CDR3 DNA reads as TGTGCCAGCCAGTTGGGACAGGCCACAGATACGCAGTATTTT. It yields the protein CASQLGQATDTQYF.

The chain links TRBV7-8 to TRBJ2-1; D may match TRBD1 or TRBD2 (5 bases each). CDR1 and CDR2 from the germline V gene are SGHVS and FQNEAQ. CDR3 length: 14 residues. With 4 bases removed from V and 7 bases from J, the gap between germline ends came to 14 bases. The CDR3 DNA reads TGTGCCAGCAGCTGGGGGACCCAACGGAATGAGCAGTTCTTC. Its protein product is CASSWGTQRNEQFF.

The J gene is TRBJ2-7, the V gene TRBV6-1; no clear D. The CDR3 consists of 14 residues. V shed 9 bases and J shed 6 bases, with 21 bases lying between them. Germline V lookup: CDR1 MNHNS, CDR2 SASEGT. CDR3 region: CARPIVPYTVEQYF. DNA for the CDR3: TGTGCCAGACCTATTGTGCCGTATACCGTCGAGCAGTACTTC.

This clonotype was recorded at least ten times. V usage is TRBV20-1 and J usage is TRBJ2-1; D is uncertain. There are 13 residues in the CDR3. CDR1 and CDR2 (germline): DFQATT, SNEGSKA (reference sequence). Deletions cut 1 base from V and 6 bases from J, with 10 bases between. The CDR3 DNA reads as TGCAGTGCTAGAGCTACAGTCGGCAATGAGCAGTTCTTC. Amino acid sequence: CSARATVGNEQFF.

This clonotype was observed a few times. This sequence joins TRBV9 and TRBJ1-2; D unclear. Per germline, CDR1 SGDLS and CDR2 YYNGEE. V lost 3 bases to trimming and J lost 8 bases, with 14 bases between them. The CDR3 sequence is 13 residues long. Here the CDR3 reads CASSEGMVGGYTF. In nucleotides, the CDR3 is TGTGCCAGCAGCGAGGGAATGGTGGGGGGCTACACCTTC.

This clonotype was observed a few times. The rearrangement uses TRBV6-5 and TRBJ2-7, with a tentative D call TRBD1 (6 bases). CDR1 and CDR2 (germline): MNHEY, SVGAGI. V was trimmed by 0 bases and J by 3 bases, leaving 12 bases between them. CDR3 size: 15 residues. The CDR3 loop is CASSYSGQGYYEQYF. The CDR3, as DNA: TGTGCCAGCAGTTACTCGGGCCAGGGGTACTACGAGCAGTACTTC.

V gene TRBV10-2 combines with J gene TRBJ2-7; maybe TRBD1 (6 bases). This CDR3 comprises 13 residues. Germline CDR1 WSHSY, CDR2 SAAADI. V lost 2 bases, J lost 6 bases, and 11 bases lay in between. The CDR3 DNA is TGCGCCAGCAGTGAGGTAGGGGGATCCGAGCAGTACTTC. This codes for CASSEVGGSEQYF.

The V call is TRBV2, the J call TRBJ2-7, with D possibly matching TRBD1 (5 bases). The CDR3 has 12 amino acids. V was clipped by 6 bases and J by 5 bases, with 11 bases between them. In germline, CDR1 is SNHLY, CDR2 FYNNEI. CDR3 residues: CASRGRANEQYF. In DNA, the CDR3 is TGTGCCAGCAGGGGCAGGGCAAACGAGCAGTACTTC.

The sample holds one count of this clonotype. The chain carries TRBV10-1 and TRBJ2-3; tentatively, D is TRBD2 (6 bases). V was cut by 4 bases and J by 7 bases, with 21 bases left in between. The CDR3 contains 16 residues. Germline lookup yields CDR1 WNHNN and CDR2 SYGVQD (reference sequence). This CDR3 reads CASSGPRGIHMNTQYF. As DNA, the CDR3 is TGCGCCAGCAGTGGGCCCCGGGGGATCCACATGAATACGCAGTATTTT.

This clonotype showed up just once. The gene calls are TRBV12-3 or TRBV12-4 and TRBJ2-2, with D perhaps matching TRBD2 (5 bases). The CDR3 is made up of 15 amino acids. The V and J ends lost 3 bases and 3 bases respectively, with 11 bases between them. The CDR3 spells CASSLPSYYTGELFF. Written as DNA, the CDR3 is TGTGCCAGCAGTTTGCCTAGCTATTACACCGGGGAGCTGTTTTTT.

This clonotype was seen many times. The germline gene is not matched at one end of the junction; a read error may be the cause. The chain uses TRBV12-3 or TRBV12-4 and TRBJ1-2; D uncertain. The CDR3 is 13 residues long. Here the CDR3 DNA reads TGTGCCAGCAGCTTAGGGCAGGTCTATGGCTACACCTTC. This codes for CASSLGQVYGYTF.